Each of the 30 T cell receptor beta chains below was sequenced from the same sample in a study of blood T cell repertoires in COVID-19. Produced via immunoSEQ multiplex PCR; TCRdb's table is partial and in-frame only. The sample shows about 240,000 clones, more than 75% of them seen only once. Sequencing input: peripheral blood. The receptors originated from a woman aged 55 to 70 with active or convalescent COVID-19.

The chain couples TRBV12-5 to TRBJ2-5; a weak D match, TRBD2 (5 bases). The V gene lost 6 bases and the J gene lost 4 bases, with 12 bases spanning the gap. The CDR3 is made up of 13 amino acids. Germline V gives CDR1 LGHNT, CDR2 FRNRAP. The CDR3 DNA reads TGTGCTAGTGGGGCTAGCCCACGAGAGACCCAGTACTTC. Translating it yields CASGASPRETQYF.

V usage is TRBV20-1 and J usage is TRBJ2-7; D unresolved. The CDR3 consists of 11 residues. The ends were cut back, 3 bases at V and 7 bases at J, with 10 bases in the middle. Per germline, CDR1 DFQATT and CDR2 SNEGSKA (reference sequence). CDR3 coding DNA: TGCAGTGCTAGGTCCATACGGGAGCAGTACTTC. Translation gives CSARSIREQYF.

V and J are TRBV6-5 and TRBJ2-1; no definite D call. Trimming took off 4 bases at V and 0 bases at J, with 10 bases between the two ends. Germline V gene lookup returns CDR1 MNHEY and CDR2 SVGAGI. The CDR3 has 15 residues. Written as DNA, the CDR3 is TGTGCCAGCAGTTCTTCCGTCCCCTCCTACAATGAGCAGTTCTTC. Encoded protein: CASSSSVPSYNEQFF.

The rearrangement links TRBV18 to TRBJ1-1; D is unresolved. The CDR3 is 13 amino acids. Germline V gene lookup returns CDR1 KGHSH and CDR2 LQKENI. Trimming removed 4 bases at V and 1 base at J, with 7 bases between. The CDR3 coding sequence is TGTGCCAGCTCACGTACAGAGAACACTGAAGCTTTCTTT. It is translated as CASSRTENTEAFF.

This chain uses TRBV7-8 with TRBJ1-5; 10 nucleotides agree with TRBD1. The germline V gene has CDR1 SGHVS and CDR2 FQNEAQ. The CDR3 is 17 residues long. V dropped 5 bases and J dropped 2; count of bases not matched to a gene: 9. CDR3 coding DNA: TGTGCCAGCAGCCCCTCGGACAGGGGGTTAGGCAATCAGCCCCAGCATTTT. Translation: CASSPSDRGLGNQPQHF.

This sequence joins TRBV19 and TRBJ2-7; TRBD1 matches at 9 bases. V shed 2 bases, J shed 6 bases, and the junction held 8 bases outside the gene matches. The CDR3 runs 15 residues. Germline V lookup: CDR1 LNHDA, CDR2 SQIVND (reference sequence). The CDR3 loop is CASSITGTGKVEQYF. CDR3 in DNA: TGTGCCAGTAGTATAACCGGGACAGGGAAAGTCGAGCAGTACTTC.

V gene TRBV2 combines with J gene TRBJ2-7; 9 positions match TRBD2. The CDR3 loop spans 16 amino acids. Trimming removed 2 bases from V and 0 bases from J; junction bases left unmatched: 5. Germline CDR1 is SNHLY and CDR2 is FYNNEI. The CDR3 protein is CASSEYPSGASYEQYF. CDR3 bases: TGTGCCAGCAGTGAATATCCTAGCGGGGCCTCCTACGAGCAGTACTTC.

V usage is TRBV14 and J usage is TRBJ1-2; a weak D match, TRBD1 (5 bases). Germline CDR1 reads SGHDN; CDR2 reads FVKESK. V was shortened by 3 bases and J by 7 bases, with 24 bases between the two germline ends. The CDR3 runs 17 residues. Here the CDR3 DNA reads TGTGCCAGCAGCCAGGAGCCACGAGTCGGGGGTCTAGGTGGCTACACCTTC. Translated, it gives CASSQEPRVGGLGGYTF. The full variable domain, in which reference TRBV14 and TRBJ1-2 provide the parts outside the CDR3, is EAGVTQFPSHSVIEKGQTVTLRCDPISGHDNLYWYRRVMGKEIKFLLHFVKESKQDESGMPNNRFLAERTGGTYSTLKVQPAELEDSGVYFCASSQEPRVGGLGGYTFGSGTRLTVV.

The rearrangement links TRBV5-1 to TRBJ1-2; D is perhaps TRBD1 (6 bases). V dropped 3 bases and J dropped 2 bases, with 17 bases sitting between them. Germline-derived CDR1 and CDR2 are SGHRS and YFSETQ. This CDR3 contains 16 residues. CDR3 DNA sequence: TGCGCCAGCAGCTCCTACCTCCCAGGGGCCAACTATGGCTACACCTTC. Protein: CASSSYLPGANYGYTF.

CDR3 in DNA: TGCGCCAGCAGTGCTGGACTCGGGGGGGTACGGTACGAGCAGTACTTC. It translates to CASSAGLGGVRYEQYF. The rearrangement joins TRBV10-1 to TRBJ2-7; TRBD2 matches at 8 bases. This CDR3 contains 16 residues. The germline V gene encodes CDR1 WNHNN and CDR2 SYGVQD (reference sequence). V trimming: 4 bases; J trimming: 4 bases; junction bases outside the gene matches: 12.

The chain joins TRBV30 to TRBJ1-1; D gene ambiguous. Germline CDR1 is GTSNPN and CDR2 is SVGIG (reference sequence). This CDR3 contains 14 residues. Between the trimmed V and J ends, which lost 4 bases and 4 bases, there was a span of 16 bases. The CDR3 nucleotides read TGTGCCTGGAATTACGGGCGGGAAGGCACTGAAGCTTTCTTT. Amino acid sequence: CAWNYGREGTEAFF.

A few counts support this clone. An end of the junction does not agree with germline; a read error may underlie this. CDR3 sequence reads: CASSPNSEAFF. The CDR3 DNA follows: TGTGCCAGCTCACCAAACAGTGAAGCTTTCTTT. The chain uses TRBV18 and TRBJ1-1; D is uncertain. This CDR3 is built from 11 residues. Germline lookup yields CDR1 KGHSH and CDR2 LQKENI. Looking up the rest from reference TRBV18 and TRBJ1-1 gives the full variable domain: NAGVMQNPRHLVRRRGQEARLRCSPMKGHSHVYWYRQLPEEGLKFMVYLQKENIIDESGMPKERFSAEFPKEGPSILRIQQVVRGDSAAYFCASSPNSEAFFGQGTRLTVV.

The V and J genes are TRBV7-2 and TRBJ1-5; D might be TRBD1 (5 bases). The CDR3 spans 15 residues. Germline assignment: CDR1 SGHTA and CDR2 FQGNSA. Trimming left V 0 bases short and J 3 bases short, with 9 bases between. The CDR3 here is CASSLAGTTNQPQHF. The CDR3 DNA reads as TGTGCCAGCAGCTTAGCCGGGACTACCAATCAGCCCCAGCATTTT. Drawing the rest from reference TRBV7-2 and TRBJ1-5, the complete variable domain is GAGVSQSPSNKVTEKGKDVELRCDPISGHTALYWYRQSLGQGLEFLIYFQGNSAPDKSGLPSDRFSAERTGGSVSTLTIQRTQQEDSAVYLCASSLAGTTNQPQHFGDGTRLSIL.

The chain is built from TRBV11-2 and TRBJ2-7, with TRBD1 matching over 7 bases. This CDR3 is 13 amino acids long. The J segment lost 13 bases and the V segment lost 1 base, leaving 10 bases of the junction unmatched. The V gene's germline CDR1 is SGHAT and CDR2 FQNNGV. The DNA of the CDR3 is TGTGCCAGCAGCTTAGCGGTCCGGGACAGCCTATACTTC. Residues: CASSLAVRDSLYF.

The chain joins TRBV27 to TRBJ1-3; perhaps TRBD1 as D (6 bases). V was trimmed by 8 bases and J by 4 bases, leaving 12 bases between them. This CDR3 comprises 13 residues. In germline, CDR1 is MNHEY, CDR2 SMNVEV (reference sequence). For the CDR3, the DNA is TGTGCCAGCGGCAGGGGTGCGGGAAACACCATATATTTT. Translation: CASGRGAGNTIYF.

V usage is TRBV19 and J usage is TRBJ2-1; 15 bases map to TRBD2. This CDR3 is built from 18 residues. The junction had 4 bases not matched to a gene; V was cut back by 4 bases and J by 0 bases. Germline values: CDR1 LNHDA, CDR2 SQIVND (reference sequence). Written as DNA, the CDR3 is TGTGCCAGTAGTAAGGGACTAGCGGGGGGCTTCTCCTACAATGAGCAGTTCTTC. This gives the protein CASSKGLAGGFSYNEQFF.

The rearrangement uses TRBV5-1 and TRBJ2-2; 8 positions match TRBD2. The CDR3 covers 15 residues. Trimming cost V 2 bases and J 2 bases; bases outside gene matches: 2. Germline values: CDR1 SGHRS, CDR2 YFSETQ. As DNA, the CDR3 is TGCGCCAGCAGCTTCGGGGGGGATAACACCGGGGAGCTGTTTTTT. Translation gives CASSFGGDNTGELFF.

This chain joins TRBV18 and TRBJ1-2, with 10 bases lining up with TRBD1. This CDR3 spans 16 amino acids. The V gene end was trimmed by 0 bases and the J gene end by 5 bases; junction bases not matched to a gene: 6. Germline loops: CDR1 KGHSH, CDR2 LQKENI. The CDR3 DNA is TGTGCCAGCTCACCACCGTGGGGGACAGGGGTGTATGGCTACACCTTC. As protein: CASSPPWGTGVYGYTF. The variable domain in full, completed from reference TRBV18 and TRBJ1-2, reads NAGVMQNPRHLVRRRGQEARLRCSPMKGHSHVYWYRQLPEEGLKFMVYLQKENIIDESGMPKERFSAEFPKEGPSILRIQQVVRGDSAAYFCASSPPWGTGVYGYTFGSGTRLTVV.

The chain employs TRBV6-5 and TRBJ2-3, with 7 bases identical to TRBD1. From germline, CDR1 is MNHEY and CDR2 SVGAGI. J lost 0 bases, V lost 3 bases, and 6 bases had no gene match. CDR3 length equals 16 residues. DNA for the CDR3: TGTGCCAGCAGTTATGGACAGGCGCATAGCACAGATACGCAGTATTTT. Translated, it gives CASSYGQAHSTDTQYF.

The chain joins TRBV11-3 to TRBJ2-1, with TRBD1 matching 7 bases. With 0 bases clipped from V and 3 bases from J, the junction kept 2 bases outside the gene matches. The CDR3 runs 15 residues. The germline gives CDR1 SGHNT, CDR2 YENEEA. The CDR3 DNA reads as TGTGCCAGCAGCTTAGACAGGGGGAACTACAATGAGCAGTTCTTC. Translated: CASSLDRGNYNEQFF.

The V call is TRBV5-1, the J call TRBJ2-5; D remains unclear. The CDR3 contains 14 residues. Germline CDR1 is SGHRS and CDR2 is YFSETQ. Trimming stripped 0 bases from V and 0 bases from J, with 6 bases between. CDR3 sequence: CASSLAPNQETQYF. For the CDR3, the DNA is TGCGCCAGCAGCTTGGCCCCTAACCAAGAGACCCAGTACTTC. Drawing the rest from reference TRBV5-1 and TRBJ2-5, the complete variable domain is KAGVTQTPRYLIKTRGQQVTLSCSPISGHRSVSWYQQTPGQGLQFLFEYFSETQRNKGNFPGRFSGRQFSNSRSEMNVSTLELGDSALYLCASSLAPNQETQYFGPGTRLLVL.

The J gene is TRBJ1-1, the V gene TRBV19, with TRBD1 matching over 8 bases. The CDR3 has 16 residues. Germline trimming cut 6 bases from V and 4 bases from J; bases unmatched to any gene: 13. The germline V gene has CDR1 LNHDA and CDR2 SQIVND (reference sequence). CDR3 in amino acids: CASSRSDRGASTEAFF. The CDR3 coding sequence is TGTGCCAGTAGCCGGTCCGACAGGGGCGCAAGCACTGAAGCTTTCTTT.

The rearrangement joins TRBV18 to TRBJ1-2, with no clear D. The CDR3 extends over 14 amino acids. The germline V and J ends were trimmed by 1 base and 6 bases, with 12 bases remaining between them. Germline CDR1 KGHSH, CDR2 LQKENI. The CDR3 spells CASSPQSVFHGYTF. CDR3 coding DNA: TGTGCCAGCTCACCACAGTCGGTTTTCCATGGCTACACCTTC.

The chain has TRBV12-5 and TRBJ2-6, with D possibly matching TRBD1 (5 bases). Germline CDR1 is LGHNT and CDR2 is FRNRAP. The ends were cut back, 1 base at V and 2 bases at J, with 9 bases in the middle. The CDR3 contains 16 residues. The CDR3 is CASGLGGGAGANVLTF. The CDR3 coding sequence is TGTGCTAGTGGTTTGGGGGGCGGAGCTGGGGCCAACGTCCTGACTTTC.

The chain uses TRBV12-3 or TRBV12-4 and TRBJ2-4; D remains ambiguous. The V and J ends lost 8 bases and 7 bases respectively, with 15 bases between them. This CDR3 is built from 13 residues. CDR3 sequence reads: CASSPVARNIQYF. CDR3 DNA: TGTGCCAGCTCTCCAGTGGCGCGGAACATTCAGTACTTC.

This sequence joins TRBV5-1 and TRBJ2-7, with 9 bases that match TRBD2. The CDR3 loop spans 17 amino acids. Germline loops: CDR1 SGHRS, CDR2 YFSETQ. Germline trimming cut 2 bases from V and 7 bases from J; bases unmatched to any gene: 16. CDR3 protein: CASSFSGQRGVGREQYF. CDR3 in DNA: TGCGCCAGCAGCTTCTCCGGGCAGCGGGGGGTCGGGAGGGAGCAGTACTTC.

This clone was picked up a small number of times. V and J are TRBV11-2 and TRBJ1-1, with D possibly TRBD1 on 5 matching bases. Germline CDR1 SGHAT, CDR2 FQNNGV. The CDR3 has 14 amino acids. Trimming removed 1 base at V and 4 bases at J, with 10 bases between. CDR3 in DNA: TGTGCCAGCAGCTTAGCCACCGGGGGCACTGAAGCTTTCTTT. It yields the protein CASSLATGGTEAFF.

V gene TRBV4-1 combines with J gene TRBJ2-1; 8 bases align to TRBD2. The V and J ends lost 0 bases and 6 bases, in that order; junction bases with no gene match: 7. Looked up from germline, CDR1 is MGHRA and CDR2 is YSYEKL. The CDR3 has 16 amino acids. The CDR3 protein is CASSQEGAGASNEQFF. The CDR3 nucleotides read TGCGCCAGCAGCCAAGAAGGAGCGGGGGCCTCCAATGAGCAGTTCTTC.

The chain has TRBV30 and TRBJ1-6, with 7 bases fitting TRBD1. This CDR3 region has 14 residues. The germline gives CDR1 GTSNPN, CDR2 SVGIG (reference sequence). Germline trimming cut 4 bases from V and 8 bases from J; bases unmatched to any gene: 8. CDR3 sequence (DNA): TGTGCCTGGACCCGACAGGGAAGCTATTCACCCCTCCACTTT. Translation: CAWTRQGSYSPLHF.

This chain connects TRBV18 to TRBJ1-4, with TRBD1 identical over 7 bases. Germline CDR1 is KGHSH and CDR2 is LQKENI. The CDR3 loop spans 15 amino acids. Trimming at V came to 3 bases and at J to 7 bases, leaving 8 bases not matched to a gene. The chain's CDR3 is CASSPPGQRSEKLFF. The CDR3 DNA reads as TGTGCCAGCTCACCCCCGGGACAGAGGTCTGAAAAACTGTTTTTT.